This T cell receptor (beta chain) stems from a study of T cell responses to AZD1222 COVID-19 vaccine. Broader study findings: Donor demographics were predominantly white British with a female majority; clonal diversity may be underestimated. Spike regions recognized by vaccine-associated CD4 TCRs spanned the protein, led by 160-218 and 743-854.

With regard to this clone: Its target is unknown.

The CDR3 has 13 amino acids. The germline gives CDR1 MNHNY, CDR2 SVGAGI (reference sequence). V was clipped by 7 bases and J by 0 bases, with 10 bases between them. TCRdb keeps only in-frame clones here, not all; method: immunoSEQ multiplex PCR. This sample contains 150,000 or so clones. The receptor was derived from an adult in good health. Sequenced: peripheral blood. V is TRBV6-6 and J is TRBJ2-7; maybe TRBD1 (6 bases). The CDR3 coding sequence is TGTGCCAGCACCGGGACAACCTCCTACGAGCAGTACTTC. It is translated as CASTGTTSYEQYF.